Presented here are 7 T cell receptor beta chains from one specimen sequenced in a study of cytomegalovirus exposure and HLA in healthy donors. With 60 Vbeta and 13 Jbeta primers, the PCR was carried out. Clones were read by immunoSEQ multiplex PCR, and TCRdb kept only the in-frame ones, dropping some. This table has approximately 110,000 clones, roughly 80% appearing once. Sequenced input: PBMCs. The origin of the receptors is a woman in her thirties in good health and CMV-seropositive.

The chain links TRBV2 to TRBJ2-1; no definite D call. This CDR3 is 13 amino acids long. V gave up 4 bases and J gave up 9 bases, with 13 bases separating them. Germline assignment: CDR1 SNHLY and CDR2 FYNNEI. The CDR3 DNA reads TGTGCCAGCAGTGGACCGGGTTCCGCTGAGCAGTTCTTC. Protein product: CASSGPGSAEQFF. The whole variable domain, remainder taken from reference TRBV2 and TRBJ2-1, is EPEVTQTPSHQVTQMGQEVILRCVPISNHLYFYWYRQILGQKVEFLVSFYNNEISEKSEIFDDQFSVERPDGSNFTLKIRSTKLEDSAMYFCASSGPGSAEQFFGPGTRLTVL.

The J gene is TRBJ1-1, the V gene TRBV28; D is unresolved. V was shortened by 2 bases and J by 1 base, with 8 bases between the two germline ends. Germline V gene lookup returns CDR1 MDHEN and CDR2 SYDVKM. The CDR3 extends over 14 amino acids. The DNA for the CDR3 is TGTGCCAGCAGTTTAGTCGCGGAGAACACTGAAGCTTTCTTT. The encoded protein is CASSLVAENTEAFF.

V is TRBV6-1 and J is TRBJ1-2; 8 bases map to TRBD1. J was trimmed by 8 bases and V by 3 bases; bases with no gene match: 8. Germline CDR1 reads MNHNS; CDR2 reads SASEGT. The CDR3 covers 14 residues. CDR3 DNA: TGTGCCAGCAGTGATAGAACAGGGGGTTCGGGCTACACCTTC. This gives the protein CASSDRTGGSGYTF.

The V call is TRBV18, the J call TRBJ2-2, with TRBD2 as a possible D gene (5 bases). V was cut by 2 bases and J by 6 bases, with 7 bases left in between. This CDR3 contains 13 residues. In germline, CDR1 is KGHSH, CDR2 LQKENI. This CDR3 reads CASSPSGPGELFF. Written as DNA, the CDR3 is TGTGCCAGCTCACCAAGCGGCCCCGGGGAGCTGTTTTTT.

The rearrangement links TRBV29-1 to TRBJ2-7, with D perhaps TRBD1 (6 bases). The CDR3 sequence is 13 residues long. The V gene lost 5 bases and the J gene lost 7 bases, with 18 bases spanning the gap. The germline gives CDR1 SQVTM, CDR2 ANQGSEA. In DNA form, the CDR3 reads TGCAGCGTTCTAGGACTTTCAGGGGAAGAGCAGTACTTC. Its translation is CSVLGLSGEEQYF.

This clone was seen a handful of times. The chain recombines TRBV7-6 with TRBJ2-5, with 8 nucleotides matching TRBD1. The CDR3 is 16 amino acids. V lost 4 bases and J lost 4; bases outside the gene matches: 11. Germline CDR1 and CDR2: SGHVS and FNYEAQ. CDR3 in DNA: TGTGCCAGCAGCTACCCACCAGGGGGCGTGGGAGAGACCCAGTACTTC. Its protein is CASSYPPGGVGETQYF.

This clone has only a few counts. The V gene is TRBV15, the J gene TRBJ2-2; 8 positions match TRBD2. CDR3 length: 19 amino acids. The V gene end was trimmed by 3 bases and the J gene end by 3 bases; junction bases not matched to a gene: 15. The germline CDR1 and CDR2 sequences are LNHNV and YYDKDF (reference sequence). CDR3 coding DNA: TGTGCCACCAGCAGCCGTAGCGGGGTCGATTTCGCTTACACCGGGGAGCTGTTTTTT. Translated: CATSSRSGVDFAYTGELFF.